This T cell receptor beta chain stems from a study of PD-1 blockade in mismatch repair-deficient tumors. Of note for this clone: Its antigen is as yet unknown.

The assay was immunoSEQ multiplex PCR, and TCRdb's table has in-frame clones only and misses some. The sample records 15,000 or so clones, 70% to 85% being singletons. General study points: After pembrolizumab, tumor-resident clones rose rapidly, then generally contracted before radiologic responses.

The CDR3 is 14 amino acids. Germline-derived CDR1 and CDR2 are SGHRS and YFSETQ. V lost 4 bases, J lost 12 bases, and 11 bases stayed unmatched. PCR or immunohistochemistry showed mismatch repair deficiency in every enrolled patient. This material consisted of PBMCs, taken around 15 weeks after starting pembrolizumab. The chain uses TRBV5-1 and TRBJ2-3; 10 positions agree with TRBD2. The origin of this receptor is an adult with mismatch repair-deficient cancer. The CDR3: CASSPQAGLAKQYF. The CDR3 region has the DNA TGCGCCAGCAGCCCCCAAGCGGGACTAGCGAAACAGTATTTT.